This TCR beta chain was identified during a study of blood T cell repertoires in COVID-19. The germline CDR1 and CDR2 sequences are MRHNA and SNTAGT. The CDR3 covers 15 residues. The V gene end was trimmed by 9 bases and the J gene end by 6 bases; junction bases not matched to a gene: 8. The assay was immunoSEQ multiplex PCR, and TCRdb's table has in-frame clones only and misses some. This sample has approximately 130,000 clones; approximately 83% occur once, and the top ten carry approximately 8.7%. The specimen was peripheral blood. The TCR originated in a man aged 40-55 years with active or convalescent COVID-19. V is TRBV6-4 and J is TRBJ2-2, with 12 positions matching TRBD1. CDR3 bases: TGTGCCAGGCCTCCGGGACAGGGGGCGCCCGGGGAGCTGTTTTTT. This sequence encodes CARPPGQGAPGELFF.